This TCR beta chain came from a study of cytomegalovirus exposure and HLA in healthy donors. Study-wide findings and caveats: Overall, about 160 TCR beta chains were annotated as cytomegalovirus-associated. Later genetic work tied a missense DCLRE1C variant to beta-chain V and J trimming.

With 60 Vbeta and 13 Jbeta primers, the PCR was carried out. The assay was immunoSEQ multiplex PCR, and TCRdb's table has in-frame clones only and misses some. Its table records just over 150,000 clones. Germline CDR1 and CDR2: SGHNT and YENEEA. V dropped 0 bases and J dropped 3 bases, with 12 bases sitting between them. CDR3 length: 15 amino acids. A remark on this clone: Its antigen is not identified.

V gene TRBV11-3 combines with J gene TRBJ2-7, with D possibly being TRBD1 (6 bases). The source of this sequence is a man younger than 40 in good health and CMV-seronegative. Sequenced: PBMCs. The CDR3 protein is CASSLESGAGYEQYF. The CDR3 nucleotides read TGTGCCAGCAGCTTAGAGTCAGGGGCCGGCTACGAGCAGTACTTC.